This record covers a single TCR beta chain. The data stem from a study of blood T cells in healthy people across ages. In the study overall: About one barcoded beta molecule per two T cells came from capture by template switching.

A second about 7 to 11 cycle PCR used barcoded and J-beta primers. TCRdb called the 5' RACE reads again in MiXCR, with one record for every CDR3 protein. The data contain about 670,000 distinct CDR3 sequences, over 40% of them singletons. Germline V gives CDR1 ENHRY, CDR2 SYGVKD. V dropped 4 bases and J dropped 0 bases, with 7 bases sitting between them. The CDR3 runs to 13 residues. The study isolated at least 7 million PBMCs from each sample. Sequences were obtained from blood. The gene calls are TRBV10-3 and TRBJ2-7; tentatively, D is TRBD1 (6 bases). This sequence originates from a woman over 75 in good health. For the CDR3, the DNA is TGTGCCATCAGTGGGACAGCCTCCTACGAGCAGTACTTC. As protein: CAISGTASYEQYF.